The 9 T cell receptor beta chains in this list originate from one sample, sequenced in a study of blood T cell repertoires in COVID-19. The table came from immunoSEQ multiplex PCR; TCRdb's copy has only in-frame clones and leaves some out. Of roughly 160,000 clones listed, under 85% are singletons. Sequenced: peripheral blood. All receptors derive from an older man with COVID-19, enrolled during active disease.

This clone was counted between two and nine times. This rearrangement joins TRBV19 to TRBJ2-5, with D possibly matching TRBD1 (5 bases). The CDR3 spans 14 residues. Germline-derived CDR1 and CDR2 are LNHDA and SQIVND (reference sequence). Trimming removed 0 bases from V and 2 bases from J, with 7 bases in between. CDR3 sequence: CASSIDPGQETQYF. CDR3 sequence (DNA): TGTGCCAGTAGTATAGATCCAGGGCAAGAGACCCAGTACTTC.

This CDR3 is CASSSDTGNQPQHF. The CDR3 DNA is TGTGCCAGCAGTTCGGACACCGGCAATCAGCCCCAGCATTTT. The rearrangement links TRBV27 to TRBJ1-5; a weak D match, TRBD1 (5 bases). The germline gives CDR1 MNHEY, CDR2 SMNVEV (reference sequence). The CDR3 is made up of 14 amino acids. V was clipped by 4 bases and J by 2 bases, with 9 bases between them.

The chain employs TRBV7-9 and TRBJ2-1; 10 bases fit TRBD2. CDR3 length: 15 amino acids. Germline CDR1 reads SEHNR; CDR2 reads FQNEAQ (reference sequence). The V gene end was trimmed by 6 bases and the J gene end by 5 bases; junction bases not matched to a gene: 7. The CDR3 sequence: CASRTIAGGDNEQFF. The DNA of the CDR3 is TGTGCCAGCAGAACTATAGCGGGGGGTGACAATGAGCAGTTCTTC.

The chain is built from TRBV28 and TRBJ2-3; D remains unclear. The CDR3 length is 10 residues. Germline-derived CDR1 and CDR2 are MDHEN and SYDVKM. Between the trimmed V and J ends, which lost 8 bases and 8 bases, there was a span of 8 bases. The chain's CDR3 is CASASGTQYF. Written as DNA, the CDR3 is TGTGCCAGCGCGTCGGGTACGCAGTATTTT.

The chain is built from TRBV2 and TRBJ1-1; possible D gene TRBD1, 6 bases. The V end was cut by 3 bases, the J end by 0 bases, with 20 bases between. CDR1 is SNHLY, CDR2 FYNNEI, per germline. CDR3 size: 18 residues. Here the CDR3 DNA reads TGTGCCAGCAGTGACGGGGGGCGACTGGGAAAGATGAACACTGAAGCTTTCTTT. It encodes CASSDGGRLGKMNTEAFF.

The rearrangement joins TRBV18 to TRBJ1-1, with 8 bases lining up with TRBD1. There are 13 residues in the CDR3. Per the germline V gene, CDR1 is KGHSH and CDR2 is LQKENI. V dropped 6 bases and J dropped 6; count of bases not matched to a gene: 6. The CDR3 loop is CASSQLQGAEAFF. The CDR3 bases are TGTGCCAGCTCGCAGTTACAGGGGGCTGAAGCTTTCTTT.

This clone has a single count. The chain has TRBV2 and TRBJ1-2; TRBD1 matches at 8 bases. The CDR3 spans 12 residues. Germline V gene sequence: CDR1 SNHLY, CDR2 FYNNEI. Trimming cost V 6 bases and J 5 bases; bases outside gene matches: 2. The CDR3 sequence: CASRGTGYGYTF. DNA of the CDR3: TGTGCCAGCAGGGGGACAGGTTATGGCTACACCTTC.

This rearrangement joins TRBV7-8 to TRBJ1-5, with 10 bases lining up with TRBD1. Trimming took 5 bases from V and 5 from J; bases not matched to a gene: 6. The CDR3 sequence is 15 residues long. Per germline, CDR1 SGHVS and CDR2 FQNEAQ. CDR3 DNA sequence: TGTGCCAGCAGCGCGGGACAGGGGATCCATCAGCCCCAGCATTTT. Translated, it gives CASSAGQGIHQPQHF.

V gene TRBV5-1 combines with J gene TRBJ2-4; TRBD1 might be the D (5 bases). The CDR3 totals 13 residues. V dropped 0 bases and J dropped 8 bases, with 9 bases sitting between them. CDR1 is SGHRS and CDR2 is YFSETQ in the germline V gene. The CDR3 DNA is TGCGCCAGCAGCTTGGAGGGGCATGACATTCAGTACTTC. Encoded protein: CASSLEGHDIQYF.